Below are 5 T cell receptor beta chains sequenced from a single sample in a study of T cell changes during pregnancy in multiple sclerosis (dated by TCRdb to about 2019). The method was the immunoSEQ multiplex PCR assay. The table was pulled from immuneACCESS by TCRdb, which kept in-frame rearrangements only. Such tables lose some clones; where checked, under half of the loss comes from unresolved V genes, and the rest has no known cause. Recorded for this sample are approximately 98,000 clones; roughly nine tenths of them occurred a single time. The ten largest clonotypes hold approximately 2.2% of the sample. The sequencing here drew on peripheral blood, taken after pregnancy. The receptor source for this set is a female donor in good health, enrolled as a control in a pregnancy study.

The chain carries TRBV6-5 and TRBJ2-1; D unresolved. Trimming left V 10 bases short and J 1 base short, with 17 bases between. CDR3 length: 15 amino acids. The germline V gene encodes CDR1 MNHEY and CDR2 SVGAGI. Written as DNA, the CDR3 is TGTGCCACCCAAAGCCCACGTGCATCCTACAATGAGCAGTTCTTC. Translation gives CATQSPRASYNEQFF.

The gene calls are TRBV7-9 and TRBJ2-1; maybe TRBD1 (6 bases). The CDR3 is 17 amino acids. Germline CDR1 is SEHNR and CDR2 is FQNEAQ (reference sequence). Trimming cost V 1 base and J 4 bases, with 17 bases left between them. Written as DNA, the CDR3 is TGTGCCAGCAGCTTAGGACAGGCGTCGGGGAGATACAATGAGCAGTTCTTC. It yields the protein CASSLGQASGRYNEQFF.

The CDR3 DNA sequence: TGTGCCAGCAGAGGAGTAGGATTATACACTGAAGCTTTCTTT. Translation: CASRGVGLYTEAFF. This chain joins TRBV6-1 and TRBJ1-1; D gene ambiguous. Germline V gene data show CDR1 as MNHNS and CDR2 as SASEGT. The CDR3 contains 14 residues. Trimming pared 6 bases from V and 3 bases from J, leaving 14 bases between.

The chain carries TRBV7-6 and TRBJ2-1; 14 bases map to TRBD2. The length of the CDR3 is 16 residues. V shed 4 bases and J 2 bases; nucleotides not matched to a gene: 1. Germline CDR1 is SGHVS and CDR2 is FNYEAQ. CDR3 nucleotide sequence: TGTGCCAGCAGCTCGGGACTAGCGGGAGCCTACAATGAGCAGTTCTTC. Residues: CASSSGLAGAYNEQFF. Full variable domain (remainder filled in from reference TRBV7-6 and TRBJ2-1): GAGVSQSPRYKVTKRGQDVALRCDPISGHVSLYWYRQALGQGPEFLTYFNYEAQQDKSGLPNDRFSAERPEGSISTLTIQRTEQRDSAMYRCASSSGLAGAYNEQFFGPGTRLTVL.

This clone was found a few times. This chain joins TRBV5-1 and TRBJ1-1; D not certain. Germline values: CDR1 SGHRS, CDR2 YFSETQ. V was cut by 6 bases and J by 3 bases, with 6 bases left in between. CDR3 length: 11 amino acids. CDR3 DNA: TGCGCCAGCAAGGACTACACTGAAGCTTTCTTT. Translated: CASKDYTEAFF.